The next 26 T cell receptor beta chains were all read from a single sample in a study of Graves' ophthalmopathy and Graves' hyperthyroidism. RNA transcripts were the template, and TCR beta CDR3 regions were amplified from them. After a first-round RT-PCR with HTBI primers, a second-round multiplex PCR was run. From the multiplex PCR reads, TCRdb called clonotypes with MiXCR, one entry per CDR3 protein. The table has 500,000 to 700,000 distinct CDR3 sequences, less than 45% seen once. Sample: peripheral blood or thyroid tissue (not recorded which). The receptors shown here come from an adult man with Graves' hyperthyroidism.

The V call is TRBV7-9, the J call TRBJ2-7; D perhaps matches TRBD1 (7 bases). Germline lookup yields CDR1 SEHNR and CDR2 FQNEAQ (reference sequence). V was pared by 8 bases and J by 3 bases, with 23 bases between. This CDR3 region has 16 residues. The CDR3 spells CASRLPRARGDYEQYF. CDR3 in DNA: TGTGCCAGCCGTCTTCCCCGGGCCAGGGGGGACTACGAGCAGTACTTC.

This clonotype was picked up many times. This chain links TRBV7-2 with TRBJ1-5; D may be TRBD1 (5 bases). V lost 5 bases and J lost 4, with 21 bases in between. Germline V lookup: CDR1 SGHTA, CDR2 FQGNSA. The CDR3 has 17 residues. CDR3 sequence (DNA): TGTGCCAGCAGCCCGGGGGTTCTGCTTTTTGGGAATCAGCCCCAGCATTTT. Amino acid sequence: CASSPGVLLFGNQPQHF.

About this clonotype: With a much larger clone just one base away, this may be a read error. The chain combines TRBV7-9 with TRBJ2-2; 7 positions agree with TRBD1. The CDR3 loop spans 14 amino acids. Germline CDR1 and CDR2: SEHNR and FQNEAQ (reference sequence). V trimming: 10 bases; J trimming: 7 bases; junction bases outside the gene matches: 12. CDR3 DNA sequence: TGTGCCACCGCCTTGGGACAGCCGGGCGGGGAGCTGTTTTTT. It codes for CATALGQPGGELFF.

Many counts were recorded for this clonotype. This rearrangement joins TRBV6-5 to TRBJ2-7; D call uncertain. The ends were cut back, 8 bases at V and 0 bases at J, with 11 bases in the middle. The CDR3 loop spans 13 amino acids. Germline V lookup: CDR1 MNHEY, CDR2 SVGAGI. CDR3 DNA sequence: TGTGCCAGCTGGCCTCCCGGCTCCTACGAGCAGTACTTC. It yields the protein CASWPPGSYEQYF.

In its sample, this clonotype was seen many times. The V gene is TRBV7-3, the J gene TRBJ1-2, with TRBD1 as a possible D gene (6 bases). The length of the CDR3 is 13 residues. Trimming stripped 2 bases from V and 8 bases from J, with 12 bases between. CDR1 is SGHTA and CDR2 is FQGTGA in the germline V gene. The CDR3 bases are TGTGCCAGCAGCTTAGCAGGGGATACGGGCTACACCTTC. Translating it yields CASSLAGDTGYTF.

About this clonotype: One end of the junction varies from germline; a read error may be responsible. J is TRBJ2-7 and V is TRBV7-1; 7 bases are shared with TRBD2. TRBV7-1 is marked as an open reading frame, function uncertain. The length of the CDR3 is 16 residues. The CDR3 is CASTLRGISGNYGQYF. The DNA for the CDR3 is TGTGCCAGCACCCTGCGGGGGATTAGTGGAAACTACGGGCAGTACTTC.

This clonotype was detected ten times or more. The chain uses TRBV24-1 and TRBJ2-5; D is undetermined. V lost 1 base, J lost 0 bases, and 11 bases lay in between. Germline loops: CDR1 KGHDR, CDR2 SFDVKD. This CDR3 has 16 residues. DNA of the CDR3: TGTGCCACCAGTGATTTTAAGGCCCGGGACCAAGAGACCCAGTACTTC. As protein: CATSDFKARDQETQYF.

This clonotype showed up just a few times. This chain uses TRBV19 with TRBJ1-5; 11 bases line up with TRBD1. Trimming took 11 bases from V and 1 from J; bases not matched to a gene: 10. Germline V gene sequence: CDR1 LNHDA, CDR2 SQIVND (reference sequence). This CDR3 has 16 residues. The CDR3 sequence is CAWSVRDRGSNQPQHF. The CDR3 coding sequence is TGTGCCTGGAGTGTGAGGGACAGGGGGAGCAATCAGCCCCAGCATTTT.

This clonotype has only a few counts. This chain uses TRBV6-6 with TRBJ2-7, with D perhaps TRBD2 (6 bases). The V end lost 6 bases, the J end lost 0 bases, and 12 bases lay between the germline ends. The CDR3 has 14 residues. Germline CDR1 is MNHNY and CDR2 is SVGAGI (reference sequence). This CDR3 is CASRMTSSSYEQYF. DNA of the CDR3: TGTGCCAGCAGGATGACTAGTAGCTCCTACGAGCAGTACTTC.

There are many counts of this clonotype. CDR3 coding DNA: TGTGCCAGCAGCCCTTCCGGTCGGATAGCTGAAGCTTTCTTT. Amino acids: CASSPSGRIAEAFF. The chain combines TRBV7-9 with TRBJ1-1; D remains ambiguous. V shed 5 bases and J shed 6 bases, with 16 bases lying between them. The V gene's germline CDR1 is SEHNR and CDR2 FQNEAQ (reference sequence). This CDR3 has 14 residues.

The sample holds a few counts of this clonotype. This CDR3 reads CASSFGRELFF. The DNA for the CDR3 is TGTGCCAGCAGTTTTGGCCGGGAGCTGTTTTTT. The J gene is TRBJ2-2, the V gene TRBV27; D is uncertain. Germline V gene data show CDR1 as MNHEY and CDR2 as SMNVEV (reference sequence). The CDR3 totals 11 residues. Trimming pared 3 bases from V and 9 bases from J, leaving 5 bases between.

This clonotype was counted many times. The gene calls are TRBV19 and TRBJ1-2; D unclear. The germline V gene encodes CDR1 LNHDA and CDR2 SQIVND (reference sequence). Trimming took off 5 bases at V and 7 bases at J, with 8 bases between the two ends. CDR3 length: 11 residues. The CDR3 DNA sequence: TGTGCCAGTAGTGGCAATTCTGGCTACACCTTC. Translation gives CASSGNSGYTF.

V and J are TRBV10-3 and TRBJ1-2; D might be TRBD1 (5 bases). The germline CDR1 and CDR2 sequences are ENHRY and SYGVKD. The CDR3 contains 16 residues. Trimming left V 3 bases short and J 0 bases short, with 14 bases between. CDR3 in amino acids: CAISEALTETNYGYTF. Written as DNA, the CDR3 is TGTGCCATCAGTGAAGCGCTGACAGAGACTAACTATGGCTACACCTTC.

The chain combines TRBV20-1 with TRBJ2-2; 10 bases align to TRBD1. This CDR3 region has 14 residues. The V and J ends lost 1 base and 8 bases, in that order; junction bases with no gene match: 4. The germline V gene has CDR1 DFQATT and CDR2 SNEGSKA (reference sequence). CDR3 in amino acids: CSARGGQGSGELFF. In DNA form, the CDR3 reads TGCAGTGCTAGAGGGGGACAGGGGTCAGGGGAGCTGTTTTTT.

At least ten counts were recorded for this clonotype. CDR3 nucleotide sequence: TGTGCCAGTAGTACACAGGGGGCTTCTGGAAACACCATATATTTT. It is translated as CASSTQGASGNTIYF. This chain joins TRBV19 and TRBJ1-3; 9 bases agree with TRBD1. J was trimmed by 1 base and V by 4 bases; bases with no gene match: 2. Germline V gene sequence: CDR1 LNHDA, CDR2 SQIVND (reference sequence). The length of the CDR3 is 15 residues.

As DNA, the CDR3 is TGTGCCAGCGTACGGATTTGGGGGTCCGGTAACGGGGAGCTGTTTTTT. Protein: CASVRIWGSGNGELFF. The chain joins TRBV5-8 to TRBJ2-2; TRBD1 or TRBD2 may be the D gene (5 bases each). V gave up 7 bases and J gave up 7 bases, with 23 bases separating them. The CDR3 has 16 amino acids. CDR1 is SGHTS and CDR2 is YDEGEE in the germline V gene. Together with reference TRBV5-8 and TRBJ2-2, the CDR3 gives the full variable domain: EAGVTQSPTHLIKTRGQQATLRCSPISGHTSVYWYQQALGLGLQFLLWYDEGEERNRGNFPPRFSGRQFPNYSSELNVNALELEDSALYLCASVRIWGSGNGELFFGEGSRLTVL.

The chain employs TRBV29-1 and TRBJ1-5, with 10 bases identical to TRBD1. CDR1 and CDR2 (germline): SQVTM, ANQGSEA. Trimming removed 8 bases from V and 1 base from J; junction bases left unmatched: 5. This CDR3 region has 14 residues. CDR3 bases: TGCAGCATACAGGACAGGGGGAGCAATCAGCCCCAGCATTTT. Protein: CSIQDRGSNQPQHF.

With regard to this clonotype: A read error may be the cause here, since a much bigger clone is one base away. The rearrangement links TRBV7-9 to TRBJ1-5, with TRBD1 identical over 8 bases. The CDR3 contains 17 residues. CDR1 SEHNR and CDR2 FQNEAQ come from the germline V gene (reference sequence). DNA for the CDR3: TGCGCCACCAGCCCCGGGGACAGGTCATTAAGCAATCAGCCCCAGCATTTT. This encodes CATSPGDRSLSNQPQHF.

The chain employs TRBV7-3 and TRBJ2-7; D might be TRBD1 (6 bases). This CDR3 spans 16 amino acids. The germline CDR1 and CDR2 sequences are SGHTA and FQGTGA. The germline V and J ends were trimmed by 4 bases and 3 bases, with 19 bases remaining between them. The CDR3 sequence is CASSSVRGKGLYEQYF. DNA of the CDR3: TGTGCCAGCAGCTCCGTCAGGGGCAAGGGGCTCTACGAGCAGTACTTC. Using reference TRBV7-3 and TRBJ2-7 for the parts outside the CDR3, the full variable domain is GAGVSQTPSNKVTEKGKYVELRCDPISGHTALYWYRQSLGQGPEFLIYFQGTGAADDSGLPNDRFFAVRPEGSVSTLKIQRTERGDSAVYLCASSSVRGKGLYEQYFGPGTRLTVT.

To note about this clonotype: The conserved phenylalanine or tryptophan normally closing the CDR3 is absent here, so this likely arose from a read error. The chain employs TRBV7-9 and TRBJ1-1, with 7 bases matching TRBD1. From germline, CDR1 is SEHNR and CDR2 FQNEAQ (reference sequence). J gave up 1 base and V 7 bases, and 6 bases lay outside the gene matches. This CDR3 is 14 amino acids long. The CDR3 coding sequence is TGTGCCAGCACCCGGACAGGAGCGAACACTGAAGCTTTCCTT. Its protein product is CASTRTGANTEAFL.

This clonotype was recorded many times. The CDR3 DNA reads as TGTGCCAGTGGACTGGCGAACACCGGGGAGCTGTTTTTT. Protein: CASGLANTGELFF. The chain is built from TRBV19 and TRBJ2-2; TRBD2 might be the D (5 bases). Germline V lookup: CDR1 LNHDA, CDR2 SQIVND (reference sequence). V was clipped by 8 bases and J by 0 bases, with 7 bases between them. This CDR3 has 13 amino acids. Supplemented by reference TRBV19 and TRBJ2-2, the full variable domain reads DGGITQSPKYLFRKEGQNVTLSCEQNLNHDAMYWYRQDPGQGLRLIYYSQIVNDFQKGDIAEGYSVSREKKESFPLTVTSAQKNPTAFYLCASGLANTGELFFGEGSRLTVL.

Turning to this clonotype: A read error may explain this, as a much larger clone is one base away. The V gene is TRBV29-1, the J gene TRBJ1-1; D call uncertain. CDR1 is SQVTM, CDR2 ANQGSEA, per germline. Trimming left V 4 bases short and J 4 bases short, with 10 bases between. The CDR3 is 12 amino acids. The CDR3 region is CSVVGGSTEAFF. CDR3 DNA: TGCAGCGTTGTGGGCGGGAGCACTGAAGCTTTCTTT.

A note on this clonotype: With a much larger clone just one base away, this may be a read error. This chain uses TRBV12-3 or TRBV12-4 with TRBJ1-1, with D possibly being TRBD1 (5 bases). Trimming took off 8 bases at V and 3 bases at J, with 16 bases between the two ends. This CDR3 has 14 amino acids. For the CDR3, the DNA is TGTGCCAGCGGTCCGGCAGGGAGGGACACTGAAGCTTTCTTT. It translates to CASGPAGRDTEAFF.

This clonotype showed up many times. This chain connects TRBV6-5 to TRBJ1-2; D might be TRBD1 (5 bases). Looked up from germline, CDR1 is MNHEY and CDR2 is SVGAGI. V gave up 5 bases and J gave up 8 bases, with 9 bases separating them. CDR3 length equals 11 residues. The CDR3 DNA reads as TGTGCCAGCAGTACGGGGGAGGGCTACACCTTC. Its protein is CASSTGEGYTF.

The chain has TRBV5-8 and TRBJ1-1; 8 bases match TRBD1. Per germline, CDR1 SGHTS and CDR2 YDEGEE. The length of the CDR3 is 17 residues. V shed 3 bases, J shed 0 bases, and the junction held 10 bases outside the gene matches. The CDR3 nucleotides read TGTGCCAGCAGCTCAGACAGGGGCCCAAGCATGAACACTGAAGCTTTCTTT. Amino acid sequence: CASSSDRGPSMNTEAFF.

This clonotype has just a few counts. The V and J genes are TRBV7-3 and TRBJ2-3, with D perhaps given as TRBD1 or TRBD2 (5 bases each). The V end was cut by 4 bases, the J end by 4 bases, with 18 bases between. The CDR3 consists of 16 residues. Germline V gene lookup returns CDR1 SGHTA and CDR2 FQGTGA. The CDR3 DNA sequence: TGTGCCAGCAGCTGGGACGGCAACAGTAGGGCAGATACGCAGTATTTT. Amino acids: CASSWDGNSRADTQYF.